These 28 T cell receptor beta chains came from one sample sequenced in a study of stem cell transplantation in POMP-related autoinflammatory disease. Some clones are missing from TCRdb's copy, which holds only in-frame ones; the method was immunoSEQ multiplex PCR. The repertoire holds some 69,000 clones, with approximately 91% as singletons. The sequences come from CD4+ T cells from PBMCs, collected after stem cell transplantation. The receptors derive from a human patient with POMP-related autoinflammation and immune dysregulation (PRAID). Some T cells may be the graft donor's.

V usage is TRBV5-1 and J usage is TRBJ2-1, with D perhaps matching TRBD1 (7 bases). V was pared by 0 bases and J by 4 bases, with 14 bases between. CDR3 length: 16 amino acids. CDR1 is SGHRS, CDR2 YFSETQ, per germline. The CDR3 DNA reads TGCGCCAGCAGCTTGGGTCAGGGGGGACCATACAATGAGCAGTTCTTC. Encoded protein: CASSLGQGGPYNEQFF. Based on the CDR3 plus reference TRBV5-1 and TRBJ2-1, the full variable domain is KAGVTQTPRYLIKTRGQQVTLSCSPISGHRSVSWYQQTPGQGLQFLFEYFSETQRNKGNFPGRFSGRQFSNSRSEMNVSTLELGDSALYLCASSLGQGGPYNEQFFGPGTRLTVL.

DNA for the CDR3: TGCAGTTCTCACAACCCCTACGAGCAGTACTTC. Translated: CSSHNPYEQYF. The genes are TRBV20-1 and TRBJ2-7; no reliable D call. CDR1 DFQATT and CDR2 SNEGSKA come from the germline V gene (reference sequence). This CDR3 has 11 amino acids. V was clipped by 8 bases and J by 2 bases, with 10 bases between them.

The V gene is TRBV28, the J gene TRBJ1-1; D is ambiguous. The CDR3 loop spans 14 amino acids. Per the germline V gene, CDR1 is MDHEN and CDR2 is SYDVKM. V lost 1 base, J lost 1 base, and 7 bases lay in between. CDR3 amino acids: CASSLFMGNTEAFF. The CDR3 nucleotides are TGTGCCAGCAGTTTATTTATGGGGAACACTGAAGCTTTCTTT.

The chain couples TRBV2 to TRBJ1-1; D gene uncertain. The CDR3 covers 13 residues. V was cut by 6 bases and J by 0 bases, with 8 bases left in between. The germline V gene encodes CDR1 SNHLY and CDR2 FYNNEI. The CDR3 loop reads CASSWTVNTEAFF. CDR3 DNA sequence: TGTGCCAGCAGCTGGACGGTGAACACTGAAGCTTTCTTT.

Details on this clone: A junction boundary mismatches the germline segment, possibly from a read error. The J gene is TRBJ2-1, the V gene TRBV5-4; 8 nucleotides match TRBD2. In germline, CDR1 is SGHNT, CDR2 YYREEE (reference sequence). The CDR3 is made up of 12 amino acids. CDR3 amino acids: CASSLDSGDLLF. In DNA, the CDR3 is TGTGCCAGCAGCTTGGATAGCGGGGATCTGCTCTTC.

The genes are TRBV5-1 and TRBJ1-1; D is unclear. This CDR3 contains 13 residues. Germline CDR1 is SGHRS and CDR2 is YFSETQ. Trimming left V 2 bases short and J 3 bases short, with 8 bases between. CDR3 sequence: CASSFTGYTEAFF. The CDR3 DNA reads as TGCGCCAGCAGCTTTACGGGATACACTGAAGCTTTCTTT.

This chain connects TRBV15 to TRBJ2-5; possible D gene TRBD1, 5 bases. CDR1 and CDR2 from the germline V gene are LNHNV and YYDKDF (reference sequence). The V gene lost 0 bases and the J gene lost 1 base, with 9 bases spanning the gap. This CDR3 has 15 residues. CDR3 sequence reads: CATSRDQGSQETQYF. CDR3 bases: TGTGCCACCAGCAGAGATCAGGGTAGCCAAGAGACCCAGTACTTC.

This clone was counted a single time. The CDR3 spells CASKRVRGNTIYF. In nucleotides, the CDR3 is TGTGCCAGCAAGCGAGTGAGAGGAAACACCATATATTTT. The chain links TRBV6-5 to TRBJ1-3; D uncertain. The germline V gene has CDR1 MNHEY and CDR2 SVGAGI. V was shortened by 7 bases and J by 4 bases, with 11 bases between the two germline ends. The CDR3 is 13 residues long.

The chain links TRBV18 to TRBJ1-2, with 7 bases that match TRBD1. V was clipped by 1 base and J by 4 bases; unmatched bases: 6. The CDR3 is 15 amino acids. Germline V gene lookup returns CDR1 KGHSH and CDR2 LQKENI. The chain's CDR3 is CASSPLQGGSYGYTF. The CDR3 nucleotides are TGTGCCAGCTCACCACTGCAGGGGGGAAGCTATGGCTACACCTTC.

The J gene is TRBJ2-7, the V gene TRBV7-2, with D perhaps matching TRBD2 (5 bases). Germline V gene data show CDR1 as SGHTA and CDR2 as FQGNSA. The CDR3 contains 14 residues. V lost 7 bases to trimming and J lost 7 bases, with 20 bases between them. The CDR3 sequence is CASTPGIRSGEQYF. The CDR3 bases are TGTGCCAGCACGCCCGGGATCCGATCGGGAGAGCAGTACTTC.

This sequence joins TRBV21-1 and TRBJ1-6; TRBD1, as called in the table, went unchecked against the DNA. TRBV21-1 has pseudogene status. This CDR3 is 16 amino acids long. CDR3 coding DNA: TGTGCCAGCAGCAAATGGGGACAGGGCAAAGGTTCACCCCTCCACTTT. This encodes CASSKWGQGKGSPLHF.

CDR3 DNA: TGCGCCAGCACGAACCGGGACGGCTCCTACGAGCAGTACTTC. This translates into CASTNRDGSYEQYF. The chain joins TRBV5-1 to TRBJ2-7, with D possibly being TRBD1 or TRBD2 (5 bases each). The germline CDR1 and CDR2 sequences are SGHRS and YFSETQ. V was trimmed by 6 bases and J by 0 bases, leaving 13 bases between them. This CDR3 is built from 14 residues.

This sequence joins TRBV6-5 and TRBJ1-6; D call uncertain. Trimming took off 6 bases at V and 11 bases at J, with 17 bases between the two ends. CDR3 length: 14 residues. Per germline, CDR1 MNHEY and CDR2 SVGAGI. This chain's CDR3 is CASRSDSPYAPLHF. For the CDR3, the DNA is TGTGCCAGCAGATCCGATAGCCCGTATGCACCCCTCCACTTT.

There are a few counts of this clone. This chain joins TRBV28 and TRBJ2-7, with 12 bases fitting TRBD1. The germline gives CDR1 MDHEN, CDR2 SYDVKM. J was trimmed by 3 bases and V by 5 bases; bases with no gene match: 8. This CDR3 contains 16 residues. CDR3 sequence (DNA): TGTGCCAGCAGTCCGCCCGGGACAGGGGGCTTCTACGAGCAGTACGTC. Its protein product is CASSPPGTGGFYEQYV.

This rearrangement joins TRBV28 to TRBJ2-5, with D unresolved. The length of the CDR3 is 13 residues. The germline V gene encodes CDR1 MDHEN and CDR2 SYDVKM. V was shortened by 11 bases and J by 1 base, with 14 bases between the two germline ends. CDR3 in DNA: TGTGCCGCCAACGCCGGAATCCAAGAGACCCAGTACTTC. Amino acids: CAANAGIQETQYF.

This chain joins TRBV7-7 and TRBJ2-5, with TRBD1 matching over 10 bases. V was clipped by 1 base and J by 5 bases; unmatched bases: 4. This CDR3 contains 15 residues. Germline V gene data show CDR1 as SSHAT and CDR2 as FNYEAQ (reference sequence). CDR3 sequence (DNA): TGTGCCAGCAGCTTAGGATTGACAGGGGGCGAGACCCAGTACTTC. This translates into CASSLGLTGGETQYF.

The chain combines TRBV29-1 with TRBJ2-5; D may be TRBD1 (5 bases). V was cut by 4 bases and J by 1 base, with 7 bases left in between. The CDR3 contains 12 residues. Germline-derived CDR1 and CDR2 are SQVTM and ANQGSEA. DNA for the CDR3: TGCAGCGTTGGACAGTCCCAAGAGACCCAGTACTTC. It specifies CSVGQSQETQYF.

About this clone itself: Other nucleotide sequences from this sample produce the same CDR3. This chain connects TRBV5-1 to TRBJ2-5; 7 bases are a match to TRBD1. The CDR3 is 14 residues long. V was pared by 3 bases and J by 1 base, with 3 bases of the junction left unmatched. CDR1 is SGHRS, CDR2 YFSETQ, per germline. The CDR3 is CASSSGTAQETQYF. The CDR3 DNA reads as TGCGCCAGCAGCTCTGGGACAGCCCAAGAGACCCAGTACTTC.

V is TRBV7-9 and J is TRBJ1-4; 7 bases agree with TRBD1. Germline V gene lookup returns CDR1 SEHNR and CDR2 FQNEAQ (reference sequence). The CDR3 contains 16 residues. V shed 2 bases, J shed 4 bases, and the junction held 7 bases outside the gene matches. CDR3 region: CASSLYSGQINEKLFF. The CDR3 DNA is TGTGCCAGCAGCTTATACTCGGGACAGATTAATGAAAAACTGTTTTTT.

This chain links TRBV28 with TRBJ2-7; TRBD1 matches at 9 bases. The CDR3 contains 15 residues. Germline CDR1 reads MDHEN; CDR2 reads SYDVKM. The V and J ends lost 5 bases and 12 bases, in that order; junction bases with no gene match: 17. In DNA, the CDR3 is TGTGCCAGCAGTGCCCCCCGGGACAGGGCCTCCGTTTGGTACTTC. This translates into CASSAPRDRASVWYF.

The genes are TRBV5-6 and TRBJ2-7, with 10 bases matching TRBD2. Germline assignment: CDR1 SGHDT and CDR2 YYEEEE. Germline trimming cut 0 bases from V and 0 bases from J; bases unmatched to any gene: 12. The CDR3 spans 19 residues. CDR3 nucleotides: TGTGCCAGCAGCTTGGCTCGGGCTAGCGGGAGACCCAGCTCCTACGAGCAGTACTTC. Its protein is CASSLARASGRPSSYEQYF.

Here the CDR3 reads CASSSPQQVPEQYV. The CDR3 DNA sequence: TGTGCCAGCAGTTCGCCCCAGCAGGTTCCCGAGCAGTACGTC. The chain carries TRBV28 and TRBJ2-7, with no clear D. The germline gives CDR1 MDHEN, CDR2 SYDVKM. The CDR3 contains 14 residues. V was cut by 4 bases and J by 6 bases, with 16 bases left in between.

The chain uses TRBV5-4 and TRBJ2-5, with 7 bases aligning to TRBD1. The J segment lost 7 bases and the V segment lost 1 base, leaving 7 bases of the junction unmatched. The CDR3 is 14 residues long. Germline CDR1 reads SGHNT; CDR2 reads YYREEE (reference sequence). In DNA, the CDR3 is TGTGCCAGCAGCTTGAGACAGGGTCGGGGGACCCAGTACTTC. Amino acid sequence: CASSLRQGRGTQYF.

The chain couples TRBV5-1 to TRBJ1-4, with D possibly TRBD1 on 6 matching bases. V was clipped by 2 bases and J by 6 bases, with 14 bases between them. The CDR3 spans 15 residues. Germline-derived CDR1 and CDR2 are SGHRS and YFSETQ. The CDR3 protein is CASSFHREYDEKLFF. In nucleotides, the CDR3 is TGCGCCAGCAGCTTCCACAGGGAATATGATGAAAAACTGTTTTTT.

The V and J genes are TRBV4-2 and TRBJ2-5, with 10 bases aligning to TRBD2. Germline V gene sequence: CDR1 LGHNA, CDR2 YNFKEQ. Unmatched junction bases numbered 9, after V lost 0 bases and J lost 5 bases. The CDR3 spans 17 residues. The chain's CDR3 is CASSQDSSRAGGETQYF. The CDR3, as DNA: TGTGCCAGCAGCCAAGACAGTTCGAGAGCGGGAGGGGAGACCCAGTACTTC.

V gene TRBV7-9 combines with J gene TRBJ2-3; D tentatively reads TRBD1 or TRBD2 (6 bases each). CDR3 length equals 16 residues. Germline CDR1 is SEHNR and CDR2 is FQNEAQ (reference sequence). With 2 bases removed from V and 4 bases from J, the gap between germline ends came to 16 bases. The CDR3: CASSLIGGGRADTQYF. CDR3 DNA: TGTGCCAGCAGCTTAATTGGAGGGGGACGGGCAGATACGCAGTATTTT.

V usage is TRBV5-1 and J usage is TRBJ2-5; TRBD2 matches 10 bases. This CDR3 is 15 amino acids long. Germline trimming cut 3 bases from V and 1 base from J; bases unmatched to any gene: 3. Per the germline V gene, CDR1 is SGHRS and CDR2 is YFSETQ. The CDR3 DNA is TGCGCCAGCAGCTCTGGACTAGCGGCCCAAGAGACCCAGTACTTC. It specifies CASSSGLAAQETQYF.

The CDR3 protein is CAISTPGQQETQYF. CDR3 in DNA: TGTGCCATCAGTACCCCGGGACAACAAGAGACCCAGTACTTC. The rearrangement links TRBV10-3 to TRBJ2-5, with D possibly being TRBD1 (6 bases). From germline, CDR1 is ENHRY and CDR2 SYGVKD. The V end was cut by 5 bases, the J end by 2 bases, with 12 bases between. This CDR3 has 14 amino acids.